These 27 T cell receptor beta chains came from one sample sequenced in a study of tumor-infiltrating lymphocytes in primary liver carcinoma. For each extraction, RNA and DNA were obtained together from 20-30 mg of unsorted bulk tissue. Starting material of roughly 0.45 ug total RNA yielded TCR beta cDNA via a constant-region primer. Slightly modified ARM-PCR with three nested multiplex PCR rounds yielded TCR beta libraries. The opening two PCR rounds, 10 cycles each, paired TRBV1-TRBV30 forward primers with a C-beta reverse primer. MiXCR was run by TCRdb on the multiplex PCR reads, yielding one entry per CDR3 protein. The table lists approximately 79,000 distinct CDR3 sequences, nearly 70% of them singletons. Sequenced: liver tumor tissue from sampling region 4. Indicated subset: tumor region T4, right-lateral pole. The receptors were gathered from a man aged 40-49 years with primary liver carcinoma and hepatitis B virus infection.

Comment on this clonotype: The junction does not match germline at one end; this may be a read error. The chain recombines TRBV10-1 with TRBJ2-7, with D perhaps TRBD2 (6 bases). Looked up from germline, CDR1 is WNHNN and CDR2 is SYGVQD (reference sequence). This CDR3 contains 14 residues. CDR3 protein: CASSGCSGDYEQNF. Written as DNA, the CDR3 is TGCGCCAGCAGTGGGTGTAGCGGAGACTACGAGCAGAACTTC.

On this clonotype itself: This may be a read error: a much more frequent sequence differs by one nucleotide. The CDR3 spells CTWSTGVNTGELFF. As DNA, the CDR3 is TGTACCTGGAGTACAGGGGTTAACACCGGGGAGCTGTTTTTT. V usage is TRBV30 and J usage is TRBJ2-2, with 7 positions matching TRBD1. The CDR3 is 14 residues long. Germline values: CDR1 GTSNPN, CDR2 SVGIG (reference sequence).

This clonotype was counted ten times or more. V is TRBV19 and J is TRBJ2-1; 10 positions match TRBD2. The CDR3 is made up of 15 amino acids. The J segment lost 6 bases and the V segment lost 7 bases, leaving 9 bases of the junction unmatched. Germline V gene lookup returns CDR1 LNHDA and CDR2 SQIVND (reference sequence). CDR3 region: CASKQRSGRANEQFF. The CDR3 bases are TGTGCCAGTAAACAACGAAGCGGGAGGGCCAATGAGCAGTTCTTC.

This clonotype was seen many times. CDR3 residues: CASSLGTESGNEQFF. In DNA, the CDR3 is TGTGCCAGCAGCTTAGGGACAGAAAGTGGCAATGAGCAGTTCTTC. The V call is TRBV7-9, the J call TRBJ2-1, with D possibly being TRBD1 (6 bases). The CDR3 has 15 residues. Trimming removed 1 base from V and 6 bases from J, with 13 bases in between. Germline V CDR1 and CDR2: SEHNR, FQNEAQ (reference sequence).

To note about this clonotype: The CDR3 ends on some other residue instead of the conserved phenylalanine or tryptophan, so this is likely a read error. J is TRBJ2-2 and V is TRBV2; 8 bases line up with TRBD2. The germline CDR1 and CDR2 sequences are SNHLY and FYNNEI. This CDR3 is built from 16 residues. V was clipped by 7 bases and J by 4 bases; unmatched bases: 11. The CDR3 DNA sequence: TGTGCCAGCATGGCTAGCGGGTACTGCCGCACCGGGGAGCTGTTTCTT. This sequence encodes CASMASGYCRTGELFL.

Note on this clonotype: A read error may explain this, as a much larger clone is one base away. The chain joins TRBV28 to TRBJ1-2; D gene unclear. The CDR3 is made up of 12 amino acids. The germline V gene has CDR1 MDHEN and CDR2 SYDVKM. The V end was cut by 6 bases, the J end by 7 bases, with 12 bases between. CDR3 DNA sequence: TGTGCCAGCAGATGGGTGCAAAGTGGCTACACCTTC. Its protein is CASRWVQSGYTF.

The chain carries TRBV10-1 and TRBJ1-1; D might be TRBD1 (5 bases). V was trimmed by 6 bases and J by 2 bases, leaving 16 bases between them. Germline V CDR1 and CDR2: WNHNN, SYGVQD (reference sequence). The CDR3 extends over 15 amino acids. The CDR3 DNA reads as TGCGCCAGCAGACAAGCTCAGGGTCGCAACACTGAAGCTTTCTTT. It yields the protein CASRQAQGRNTEAFF.

The CDR3 bases are TGTGCCAGCAGCTTAAAGGCTGGGGGCGAAAAACTGTTTTTT. Its translation is CASSLKAGGEKLFF. This chain joins TRBV11-2 and TRBJ1-4, with D perhaps matching TRBD1 (6 bases). Between the trimmed V and J ends, which lost 2 bases and 8 bases, there was a span of 12 bases. Germline V lookup: CDR1 SGHAT, CDR2 FQNNGV. The CDR3 runs to 14 residues.

The table lists this clonotype with many counts. The V gene is TRBV29-1, the J gene TRBJ2-3, with 9 bases lining up with TRBD2. Trimming took 2 bases from V and 0 from J; bases not matched to a gene: 15. The CDR3 sequence is 19 residues long. Germline CDR1 reads SQVTM; CDR2 reads ANQGSEA. The CDR3 reads CSVETHWGGGGFSTDTQYF. As DNA, the CDR3 is TGCAGCGTTGAAACTCATTGGGGCGGGGGGGGGTTTAGCACAGATACGCAGTATTTT.

Comment on this clonotype: The final CDR3 position lacks the conserved phenylalanine or tryptophan, pointing to a likely read error. The chain couples TRBV7-9 to TRBJ2-7; 14 bases fit TRBD2. J lost 6 bases, V lost 2 bases, and 3 bases had no gene match. The CDR3 spans 15 residues. Germline assignment: CDR1 SEHNR and CDR2 FQNEAQ (reference sequence). In DNA form, the CDR3 reads TGTGCCAGCAGCTTAAGAGGGACTAGCGGGAGCGAGCAGTACTTA. Its protein is CASSLRGTSGSEQYL.

J is TRBJ2-7 and V is TRBV4-2; D is possibly TRBD1 (5 bases). CDR1 is LGHNA, CDR2 YNFKEQ, per germline. The CDR3 loop spans 15 amino acids. V was clipped by 2 bases and J by 3 bases, with 14 bases between them. The CDR3 coding sequence is TGTGCCAGCAGCCAAAGTGACAGTGGTGTCTACGAGCAGTACTTC. Its translation: CASSQSDSGVYEQYF.

The count of this clonotype is one. This rearrangement joins TRBV5-4 to TRBJ2-5, with TRBD2 identical over 10 bases. Per the germline V gene, CDR1 is SGHNT and CDR2 is YYREEE (reference sequence). The CDR3 is 16 amino acids. The V and J ends lost 4 bases and 9 bases, in that order; junction bases with no gene match: 15. CDR3 residues: CASSTHSGRLQDAQYF. The CDR3 DNA sequence: TGTGCCAGCAGCACCCATAGCGGGAGGCTTCAAGATGCCCAGTACTTC.

Note on this clonotype: No conserved phenylalanine or tryptophan ends this CDR3, so it is likely a read error. This chain uses TRBV13 with TRBJ2-1, with D tentatively TRBD1 (6 bases). Germline CDR1 and CDR2: PRHDT and FYEKMQ (reference sequence). There are 15 residues in the CDR3. V lost 11 bases and J lost 2, with 19 bases in between. The CDR3 DNA follows: TGTGCCGGGAGCTTTACAGGGATCCCCTACAATGAGCAGTTCATC. This sequence encodes CAGSFTGIPYNEQFI.

Many counts were recorded for this clonotype. V usage is TRBV11-2 and J usage is TRBJ1-3, with a possible D match to TRBD1 (5 bases). CDR3 length equals 21 residues. Germline-derived CDR1 and CDR2 are SGHAT and FQNNGV. The V end was cut by 5 bases, the J end by 1 base, with 30 bases between. The DNA of the CDR3 is TGTGCCAGCAGCCGGCGGGCTTTCCGGGGACCCGGTTCGACTTCTGGAAACACCATATATTTT. Translation: CASSRRAFRGPGSTSGNTIYF. The full variable domain, rest sourced from reference TRBV11-2 and TRBJ1-3, is EAGVAQSPRYKIIEKRQSVAFWCNPISGHATLYWYQQILGQGPKLLIQFQNNGVVDDSQLPKDRFSAERLKGVDSTLKIQPAKLEDSAVYLCASSRRAFRGPGSTSGNTIYFGEGSWLTVV.

Only one count was recorded for this clonotype. The chain links TRBV11-2 to TRBJ1-2; D gene uncertain. The V and J ends lost 0 bases and 6 bases respectively, with 5 bases between them. The CDR3 is 12 amino acids. From germline, CDR1 is SGHAT and CDR2 FQNNGV. The DNA for the CDR3 is TGTGCCAGCAGCTTAGAGGGGAATGGCTACACCTTC. Translated: CASSLEGNGYTF.

Regarding this clonotype: One junction end does not reproduce the germline sequence, and a read error may be involved. CDR3 amino acids: CASSLQASGWGTKYF. CDR3 sequence (DNA): TGTGCTAGCAGCCTCCAAGCCTCAGGGTGGGGGACCAAGTACTTC. This chain links TRBV11-2 with TRBJ2-5; D is tentatively TRBD1 or TRBD2 (5 bases each). In germline, CDR1 is SGHAT, CDR2 FQNNGV. This CDR3 has 15 residues.

Comments on this clonotype: An end of the junction differs from the germline gene, which may be a read error. This chain joins TRBV6-2 or TRBV6-3 and TRBJ2-1; unclear D gene. The CDR3 is 14 residues long. The germline CDR1 and CDR2 sequences are MNHEY and SVGEGT. CDR3 amino acids: CASSYGGDKDEQFF. Here the CDR3 DNA reads TGTGCTAGCAGTTACGGTGGGGATAAGGATGAGCAGTTCTTC.

About this clonotype itself: Since a much larger clone is just one base distant, this may be a read error. The rearrangement uses TRBV6-4 and TRBJ2-1; 7 bases line up with TRBD2. CDR1 and CDR2 (germline): MRHNA, SNTAGT. The CDR3 runs to 13 residues. Here the CDR3 reads CASNDSSSGITFF. DNA for the CDR3: TGTGCCAGCAATGACTCGAGCAGCGGGATTACGTTCTTC.

Concerning this clonotype: The germline gene is not matched at one end of the junction; a read error may be the cause. The J gene is TRBJ2-1, the V gene TRBV10-3; TRBD1 might be the D (6 bases). The CDR3 totals 12 residues. Germline V gene sequence: CDR1 ENHRY, CDR2 SYGVKD. This chain's CDR3 is CALRDNYIEQSF. CDR3 bases: TGTGCCCTCCGGGACAACTACATTGAGCAGTCCTTC.

This chain links TRBV5-1 with TRBJ1-2; 11 nucleotides match TRBD1. The V segment lost 0 bases and the J segment 4 bases; nucleotides outside the gene matches: 2. The CDR3 is made up of 15 amino acids. Germline values: CDR1 SGHRS, CDR2 YFSETQ. The CDR3 sequence is CASSLGTGGIYGYTF. The CDR3 bases are TGCGCCAGCAGCTTGGGGACAGGGGGCATCTATGGCTACACCTTC.

As regards this clonotype: The junction differs from germline at one of its ends, possibly a read error. The chain is built from TRBV6-5 and TRBJ2-2; 7 nucleotides align to TRBD2. This CDR3 contains 15 residues. Germline V gene lookup returns CDR1 MNHEY and CDR2 SVGAGI. Here the CDR3 reads CASSYLGLSTGELLF. The CDR3 DNA reads TGTGCCAGCAGTTACTTGGGACTAAGCACCGGGGAGCTGTTATTT.

The V call is TRBV11-2, the J call TRBJ2-6, with a tentative D call TRBD2 (6 bases). Looked up from germline, CDR1 is SGHAT and CDR2 is FQNNGV. The CDR3 runs 17 residues. Trimming cost V 10 bases and J 0 bases, with 19 bases left between them. CDR3 sequence (DNA): TGTGCCAACACCCTCACTTCCGGGAGCTCTGGGGCCAACGTCCTGACTTTC. Its protein is CANTLTSGSSGANVLTF.

As to this clonotype: Germline is not matched at one junction end, which may reflect a read error. CDR3 residues: CASSQSINPGGQSQHF. Here the CDR3 DNA reads TGTGCCAGCAGCCAAAGCATTAATCCTGGGGGTCAGTCCCAGCATTTT. The rearrangement links TRBV11-2 to TRBJ1-5; tentative D call: TRBD1 (5 bases). The CDR3 totals 16 residues. Germline assignment: CDR1 SGHAT and CDR2 FQNNGV.

The rearrangement joins TRBV11-2 to TRBJ2-7, with D possibly being TRBD2 (5 bases). Germline V CDR1 and CDR2: SGHAT, FQNNGV. V gave up 11 bases and J gave up 3 bases, with 17 bases separating them. This CDR3 contains 13 residues. DNA of the CDR3: TGTGCCTGTAGCTCAACTAGGAGCTACGAGCAGTACTTC. This sequence encodes CACSSTRSYEQYF.

A word on this clonotype: Just one base apart from a much larger clone, this may be a read error. This chain uses TRBV4-2 with TRBJ2-2; D gene unclear. The germline V gene encodes CDR1 LGHNA and CDR2 YNFKEQ. CDR3 length: 16 residues. The CDR3 DNA reads TGTACCAGCAGCCAAGGAGCCTCCGCGAACACCGGGGAGCTGTTTTTT. Its translation is CTSSQGASANTGELFF.

As to this clonotype: Given a much more abundant clone one base away, this may be a read error. The V gene is TRBV28, the J gene TRBJ1-1; 7 bases are a match to TRBD1. There are 15 residues in the CDR3. Germline V CDR1 and CDR2: MDHEN, SYDVKM. CDR3 in amino acids: CASSHGTGVGTEAVF. DNA for the CDR3: TGTGCCAGCAGTCATGGAACAGGGGTTGGCACTGAAGCTGTCTTT.

This clonotype was counted at least ten times. This chain connects TRBV6-6 to TRBJ2-7; 7 bases agree with TRBD1. The V and J ends lost 0 bases and 1 base, in that order; junction bases with no gene match: 0. Per germline, CDR1 MNHNY and CDR2 SVGAGI (reference sequence). This CDR3 is 14 amino acids long. The DNA of the CDR3 is TGTGCCAGCAGTTACTCGGGACAGTCCTACGAGCAGTACTTC. It yields the protein CASSYSGQSYEQYF.